This is a list of T cell receptor beta chains from one sample in a study of T cell responses to AZD1222 COVID-19 vaccine. Assay: immunoSEQ multiplex PCR; the TCRdb copy retains only in-frame clones and omits some. The sample yields 110,000 to 150,000 clones, 90% to 95% seen once. The specimen was peripheral blood, collected on day 0 of AZD1222 vaccination. Source of these receptors: an adult in good health. Each CDR3 is given with its conserved first and last residue. A D gene is named only where the DNA matches it firmly.

TRBV19,-,TRBJ2-1,CASSIGVNNEQFF,TGTGCCAGTAGTATCGGGGTAAACAATGAGCAGTTCTTC
TRBV6-1,-,TRBJ1-3,CASSEKGLGWRNTIYF,TGTGCCAGCAGTGAGAAGGGTCTGGGTTGGAGAAACACCATATATTTT
TRBV7-3,TRBD2,TRBJ2-2,CASSLTLAGGAGELFF,TGTGCCAGCAGCTTGACCCTAGCGGGGGGAGCCGGGGAGCTGTTTTTT
TRBV9,TRBD2,TRBJ2-2,CASSGLAGGLGTGELFF,TGTGCCAGCAGCGGATTAGCGGGGGGGCTCGGCACCGGGGAGCTGTTTTTT
TRBV28,TRBD2,TRBJ2-7,CASRPPGLAGGYEQYF,TGTGCCAGCAGACCCCCGGGACTAGCGGGGGGCTACGAGCAGTACTTC
TRBV10-3,-,TRBJ2-7,CAIRNEDEQYF,TGTGCCATCAGGAATGAAGACGAGCAGTACTTC
TRBV3-1/TRBV3-2,-,TRBJ1-3,CASGVPSSGNTIYF,TGTGCCAGCGGAGTACCGAGCTCTGGAAACACCATATATTTT
TRBV5-5,-,TRBJ1-5,CASSFSGYGQPQHF,TGTGCCAGCAGCTTTTCTGGGTACGGTCAGCCCCAGCATTTT
TRBV30,TRBD1,TRBJ2-7,CAWSLRDRVSEQYF,TGTGCCTGGAGCCTCCGGGACAGGGTCTCCGAGCAGTACTTC
TRBV12-3/TRBV12-4,-,TRBJ1-6,CASSLVGLWALHF,TGTGCCAGCAGTTTAGTAGGTCTTTGGGCCCTCCACTTT
TRBV15,-,TRBJ2-1,CATSAGSSYNEQFF,TGTGCCACCAGTGCGGGAAGCTCCTACAATGAGCAGTTCTTC
TRBV10-3,TRBD1,TRBJ1-5,CAISDSGQVRNQPQHF,TGTGCCATCAGTGACTCGGGACAGGTTCGGAATCAGCCCCAGCATTTT
TRBV28,-,TRBJ1-4,CASRSGRRVSTNEKLFF,TGTGCCAGCCGAAGCGGTCGTAGGGTCTCAACTAATGAAAAACTGTTTTTT
TRBV7-8,-,TRBJ1-2,CASSLEDSHYGYTF,TGTGCCAGCAGCTTAGAGGACTCCCACTATGGCTACACCTTC
TRBV4-2,-,TRBJ2-3,CASSQDGWADTQYF,TGTGCCAGCAGCCAAGACGGGTGGGCAGATACGCAGTATTTT
TRBV28,-,TRBJ2-7,CASTPPRGEQYF,TGTGCCAGCACACCTCCTAGGGGCGAGCAGTACTTC
TRBV18,TRBD1,TRBJ1-5,CASSPRGSGGSNQPQHF,TGTGCCAGCTCACCACGGGGCTCAGGGGGAAGCAATCAGCCCCAGCATTTT